The following is a TCR beta chain sequence with its context. Original analysis: It was from reference gene primer amplification that nucleated cell counts were estimated. Data came from immunoSEQ multiplex PCR; TCRdb stores just in-frame clones and leaves some out. The DNA gave D and trimming, while V, J and clone size come from that table. The sample yields hundreds of thousands of clones, around nine tenths seen once. V lost 3 bases, J lost 0 bases, and 15 bases lay in between. Germline V gives CDR1 KGHSH, CDR2 LQKENI. The CDR3 spans 17 residues. These data are taken from a study of blood T cell repertoires in COVID-19. Study at large: In each case, the material was cDNA or gDNA derived from T cells, B-cell-depleted T cells, or PBMCs.

Participants came from 24 US areas, aged roughly 18 to 89 years. Clinical histories supplied by participants themselves formed the basis of cohort assignment. The origin of this receptor is a woman aged 50 to 60 who had recovered from COVID-19. J is TRBJ2-1 and V is TRBV18; a possible D gene is TRBD1 (6 bases). The specimen was PBMCs or T cells enriched from blood (not recorded which). The CDR3 nucleotides are TGTGCCAGCTCACCGAACTCGGACAGCCGCTCCTACAATGAGCAGTTCTTC. This codes for CASSPNSDSRSYNEQFF. Full variable domain (rest looked up from reference TRBV18 and TRBJ2-1): NAGVMQNPRHLVRRRGQEARLRCSPMKGHSHVYWYRQLPEEGLKFMVYLQKENIIDESGMPKERFSAEFPKEGPSILRIQQVVRGDSAAYFCASSPNSDSRSYNEQFFGPGTRLTVL.